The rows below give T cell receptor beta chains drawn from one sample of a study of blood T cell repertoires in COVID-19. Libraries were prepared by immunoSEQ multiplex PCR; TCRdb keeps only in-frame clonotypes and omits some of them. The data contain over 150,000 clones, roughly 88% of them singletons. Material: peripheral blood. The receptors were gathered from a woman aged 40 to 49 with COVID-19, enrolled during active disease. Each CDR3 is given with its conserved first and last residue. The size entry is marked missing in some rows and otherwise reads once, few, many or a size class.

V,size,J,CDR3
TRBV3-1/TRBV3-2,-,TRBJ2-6,CASSQDIRGSGANVLTF
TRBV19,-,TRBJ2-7,CASQQGTHEQYF
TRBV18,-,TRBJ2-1,CASSPRHPGGTYNEQFF
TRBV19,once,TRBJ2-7,CASRTSGRGSYEQYF
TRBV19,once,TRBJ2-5,CASSMGTAQETQYF
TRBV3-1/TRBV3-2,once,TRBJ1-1,CASRSSTGQVAFF
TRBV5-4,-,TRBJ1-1,CASRISAGSMNTEAFF
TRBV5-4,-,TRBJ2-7,CASSVALSYEQYF
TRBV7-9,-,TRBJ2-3,CASIDGSLSAVSRYF
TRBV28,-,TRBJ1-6,CASNLLGQGLPLHF
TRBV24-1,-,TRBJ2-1,CATSEGGGSYNEQFF
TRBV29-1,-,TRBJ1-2,CSVSGGALQLYGYTF
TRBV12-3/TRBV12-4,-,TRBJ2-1,CASGGSYNEQFF
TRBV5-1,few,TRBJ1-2,CASSSPTGQLIDPHRYGYTF
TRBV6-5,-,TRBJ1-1,CASSPIRGSNTEAFF
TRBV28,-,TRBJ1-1,CASSLWSREAFF
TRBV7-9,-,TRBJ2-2,CASSPPVWGQGHTGELFF
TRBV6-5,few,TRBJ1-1,CASRDTQGYTEAFF
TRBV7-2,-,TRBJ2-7,CASSFWSSYEQYF
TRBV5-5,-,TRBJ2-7,CASSLTGLNYEQYF
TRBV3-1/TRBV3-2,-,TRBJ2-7,CASSLGEYEQYF
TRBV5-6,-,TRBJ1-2,CASSRMADNYGYTF